Sequencing of this T cell receptor (beta chain) was carried out in a study of identifying expanded T cells in peripheral blood (dated by TCRdb to the late 2010s). Regarding the study in general: Technical replicates were generated by sequencing separate aliquots of the same genomic DNA pool, with four replicates compared pairwise.

About this clone itself: This receptor's antigen is unknown. The input lacks base qualities; no much larger clone sits a single base away.

Study-level results and caveats: Across all healthy-donor time intervals, the beta-binomial model significantly cut both the number of clones called differentially abundant and the false-positive rate. Between technical replicates the binomial model flagged approximately 1.2 differentially abundant clones, whereas over around two weeks the binomial model flagged about 16.4 and over approximately 4 weeks approximately 18. In all healthy donors, the variance in clone template counts between samples taken roughly two weeks apart rose significantly as total template count increased. The authors expected that over much longer intervals, such as months to years, biological variance in healthy repertoires might increase even further.

No immune events such as infections were documented for the healthy donors during the collection period. Time-dependent variance in a beta-binomial model of T-cell clone differential abundance was calibrated using healthy-donor blood repertoires as a training cohort. The training cohort comprised roughly ten healthy donors, 3 female and 7 male. An age range of roughly 29 to 70 years, with an average of 43 years, was recorded for the donors. Whole blood was collected from each healthy donor at three time points spaced about two weeks apart and obtained from a commercial supplier. Genomic DNA was extracted from unsorted whole blood for immunosequencing. From cysteine to phenylalanine, the CDR3 is 15 amino acids long. CDR3 DNA only is kept here, 45 bases in frame from base 1. For CDR1 and CDR2, the germline V gene (reference sequence) lists WNHNN and SYGVQD. From V the trimming removes 7 bases and from J it removes 5 bases, while the gene matches leave 9 bases of the junction unaccounted for.

TCRbeta CDR3 regions were profiled by bias-controlled multiplex PCR amplification of genomic DNA with the immunoSEQ Assay. The original methods were these. The absolute abundance of each unique TCRbeta CDR3 region was quantified after sequences were collapsed and filtered. Differential abundance was tested with a binomial (Fisher-equivalent) model and with a beta-binomial model adding time-dependent variance fitted from healthy donors. Any clone with fewer than 5 combined templates was excluded, and a clone was called differentially abundant if its Benjamini-Hochberg FDR was below 0.01. The form v = (b*log(k)+a)^2 was used to model beta-binomial variance as a function of total template count across the two samples. Sourced from immuneACCESS, this table was stored by TCRdb with only in-frame sequences that have V and J called. A share of the clones is absent; for the studies checked, an unresolved V gene accounts for under half, and the remainder has no known explanation. V and J calls and clone size are as listed in that table; D and trimming were resolved from the DNA. A total of 85,000 to 100,000 clones appear in this sample, around 88% of them only once. The top ten hold around 3.6% of the sample.

The sequenced sample consisted of blood. The receptor was derived from a person between 18 and 75 years old in good health. This receptor chain uses TRBV10-1 and TRBJ1-5, and 9 bases in between align with TRBD1. The CDR3 protein sequence reads: CASTSRQGGHQPQHF. The nucleotide sequence reads as follows: TGCGCCAGCACAAGTCGACAGGGGGGCCATCAGCCCCAGCATTTT.